A selection of T cell receptor beta chains follows, all from one sample in a study of PD-1 blockade in classical Hodgkin lymphoma. Clones were sequenced by immunoSEQ multiplex PCR, and TCRdb holds only the in-frame ones, with some missing. The profile shows about 110,000 clones, roughly 87% of them singletons. The starting material was peripheral blood mononuclear cells (PBMCs), obtained before the second cycle of nivolumab. These receptors all stem from a human donor with classical Hodgkin lymphoma. The CDR3 runs from the conserved cysteine through the conserved F or W. The order of the fields is clone size, J gene, V gene, D gene, CDR3 DNA, CDR3 protein. The D gene is left open where the match is weak. The size field is filled for only some rows; it gives once, few, many or a size class.

clone_size: NA
j_call: TRBJ2-7
v_call: TRBV4-3
d_call: NA
cdr3_nt: TGCGCCAGCAGCCAAGATCTGGGGGCAGGGGATATCTCCTACGAGCAGTACTTC
cdr3_aa: CASSQDLGAGDISYEQYF

clone_size: NA
j_call: TRBJ2-2
v_call: TRBV5-6
d_call: NA
cdr3_nt: TGTGCCAGCAGCTTGGGGGCGAACACCGGGGAGCTGTTTTTT
cdr3_aa: CASSLGANTGELFF

clone_size: NA
j_call: TRBJ1-2
v_call: TRBV27
d_call: NA
cdr3_nt: TGTGCCAGCAGTTTAGGGGGAAACTATGGCTACACCTTC
cdr3_aa: CASSLGGNYGYTF

clone_size: NA
j_call: TRBJ1-1
v_call: TRBV18
d_call: TRBD1
cdr3_nt: TGTGCCAGCTCACCACAGAGGTTCGGACAGGCGAACACTGAAGCTTTCTTT
cdr3_aa: CASSPQRFGQANTEAFF

clone_size: NA
j_call: TRBJ2-7
v_call: TRBV27
d_call: NA
cdr3_nt: TGTGCCAGCAGTTTAAGATTAAGAACCGAGCAGTACTTC
cdr3_aa: CASSLRLRTEQYF

clone_size: NA
j_call: TRBJ1-5
v_call: TRBV13
d_call: TRBD1
cdr3_nt: TGTGCCAGCAGCACAGGGGTCAATCAGCCCCAGCATTTT
cdr3_aa: CASSTGVNQPQHF

clone_size: NA
j_call: TRBJ2-1
v_call: TRBV11-2
d_call: NA
cdr3_nt: TGTGCCAGCAGCACAGACGTCAGCGCGTTAAACAATGAGCAGTTCTTC
cdr3_aa: CASSTDVSALNNEQFF

clone_size: NA
j_call: TRBJ1-2
v_call: TRBV10-3
d_call: NA
cdr3_nt: TGTGCCATCAGTGAGTCCGGGGAAAACTATGGCTACACCTTC
cdr3_aa: CAISESGENYGYTF

clone_size: NA
j_call: TRBJ2-2
v_call: TRBV5-1
d_call: TRBD1
cdr3_nt: TGCGCCAGCAGCTGGGGGACAGGGGCTAACACCGGGGAGCTGTTTTTT
cdr3_aa: CASSWGTGANTGELFF

clone_size: NA
j_call: TRBJ2-1
v_call: TRBV18
d_call: TRBD2
cdr3_nt: TGTGCCAGCTCATCCGGGGCTAGCGGGAGGGGTTCCTACAATGAGCAGTTCTTC
cdr3_aa: CASSSGASGRGSYNEQFF

clone_size: few
j_call: TRBJ1-1
v_call: TRBV30
d_call: TRBD1
cdr3_nt: TGTGCCTGGAGGCGACAGGGGTCGAACACTGAAGCTTTCTTT
cdr3_aa: CAWRRQGSNTEAFF

clone_size: NA
j_call: TRBJ2-5
v_call: TRBV28
d_call: TRBD1
cdr3_nt: TGTGCCAGCAGTGCAGGGACAGGGGGCTCCCAAGAGACCCAGTACTTC
cdr3_aa: CASSAGTGGSQETQYF

clone_size: NA
j_call: TRBJ1-1
v_call: TRBV6-5
d_call: NA
cdr3_nt: TGTGCCAGCAGTTTCGCAGGGCACACTGAAGCTTTCTTT
cdr3_aa: CASSFAGHTEAFF

clone_size: few
j_call: TRBJ1-3
v_call: TRBV9
d_call: NA
cdr3_nt: TGTGCCAGCAGCGTGGACACGCGAAACACCATATATTTT
cdr3_aa: CASSVDTRNTIYF

clone_size: NA
j_call: TRBJ2-5
v_call: TRBV10-2
d_call: TRBD2
cdr3_nt: TGCGCCAGTTACCGAACCGGGACTAGTAAAGAGACCCAGTACTTC
cdr3_aa: CASYRTGTSKETQYF

clone_size: few
j_call: TRBJ1-3
v_call: TRBV5-1
d_call: TRBD1
cdr3_nt: TGCGCCAGCAGCTTGAACAGGGGGCAGTCTGGAAACACCATATATTTT
cdr3_aa: CASSLNRGQSGNTIYF

clone_size: once
j_call: TRBJ1-1
v_call: TRBV7-2
d_call: NA
cdr3_nt: TGTGCCAGCAGCCTAGCAGGGGATGGGAGCACTGAAGCTTTCTTT
cdr3_aa: CASSLAGDGSTEAFF

clone_size: NA
j_call: TRBJ1-5
v_call: TRBV4-1
d_call: NA
cdr3_nt: TGCGCCAGCAGCCAAGAGAAGCAGCTCAATCAGCCCCAGCATTTT
cdr3_aa: CASSQEKQLNQPQHF

clone_size: NA
j_call: TRBJ2-1
v_call: TRBV5-1
d_call: TRBD2
cdr3_nt: TGCGCCAGCAGCTTAACGGGACTAGCGGGTCCCAATGAGCAGTTCTTC
cdr3_aa: CASSLTGLAGPNEQFF

clone_size: NA
j_call: TRBJ1-1
v_call: TRBV6-5
d_call: NA
cdr3_nt: TGTGCCAGCAGGGACAGTAGCACTGAAGCTTTCTTT
cdr3_aa: CASRDSSTEAFF

clone_size: NA
j_call: TRBJ2-7
v_call: TRBV5-4
d_call: NA
cdr3_nt: TGTGCCAGCAGCTTGGACTTCACCTACGAGCAGTACTTC
cdr3_aa: CASSLDFTYEQYF

clone_size: NA
j_call: TRBJ2-1
v_call: TRBV4-1
d_call: NA
cdr3_nt: TGCGCCAGCAGCCAAGTGTTAACTTCGGGGAACAATGAGCAGTTCTTC
cdr3_aa: CASSQVLTSGNNEQFF

clone_size: NA
j_call: TRBJ2-4
v_call: TRBV28
d_call: NA
cdr3_nt: TGTGCCAGCAGTCGGATACTAGAAAGCAACATTCAGTACTTC
cdr3_aa: CASSRILESNIQYF

clone_size: NA
j_call: TRBJ1-1
v_call: TRBV5-6
d_call: NA
cdr3_nt: TGTGCCAGCAGCGCAGGGTCTTTCCCCGCGACTGACGTAGCTTTCTTT
cdr3_aa: CASSAGSFPATDVAFF

clone_size: NA
j_call: TRBJ1-2
v_call: TRBV15
d_call: TRBD1
cdr3_nt: TGTGCCACCAGCAGAGGGGGACAGGGCGTATACACCTTC
cdr3_aa: CATSRGGQGVYTF

clone_size: once
j_call: TRBJ2-3
v_call: TRBV7-7
d_call: TRBD2
cdr3_nt: TGTGCTAGCAGCTCCGGGACTAGCGGGAGAGATACGCAGTATTTT
cdr3_aa: CASSSGTSGRDTQYF

clone_size: NA
j_call: TRBJ2-7
v_call: TRBV4-2
d_call: TRBD1
cdr3_nt: TGTGCCAGCGAAGGGGCAGGGGGAGAGCAGTACTTC
cdr3_aa: CASEGAGGEQYF

clone_size: NA
j_call: TRBJ1-5
v_call: TRBV6-6
d_call: TRBD1
cdr3_nt: TGTGCCAGCAGTTACTCTACAGGGGACTTAGATCAGCCCCAGCATTTT
cdr3_aa: CASSYSTGDLDQPQHF

clone_size: NA
j_call: TRBJ1-6
v_call: TRBV10-3
d_call: NA
cdr3_nt: TGTGCCATCAGTGAGTCGGTTGGGTCACCCCTCCACTTT
cdr3_aa: CAISESVGSPLHF

clone_size: NA
j_call: TRBJ2-7
v_call: TRBV10-2
d_call: NA
cdr3_nt: TGCGCCAGCAGTGAAACGGGCGAGCAGTACTTC
cdr3_aa: CASSETGEQYF

clone_size: NA
j_call: TRBJ2-1
v_call: TRBV6-5
d_call: TRBD2
cdr3_nt: TGTGCCAGCAGACCCACTAGCGACTCCTACAATGAGCAGTTCTTC
cdr3_aa: CASRPTSDSYNEQFF

clone_size: NA
j_call: TRBJ2-7
v_call: TRBV7-9
d_call: TRBD2
cdr3_nt: TGTGCCAGCAGGGACCTAGCGGGAGGGCCGGCGCAGTACTTC
cdr3_aa: CASRDLAGGPAQYF

clone_size: NA
j_call: TRBJ1-4
v_call: TRBV6-5
d_call: TRBD1
cdr3_nt: TGTGCCAGCAGTCAGGGGGGAAATGAAAAACTGTTTTTT
cdr3_aa: CASSQGGNEKLFF

clone_size: NA
j_call: TRBJ2-3
v_call: TRBV6-5
d_call: NA
cdr3_nt: TGTGCCAGCAGTTCCGGGACCGCAGCAACGGAGTATTTT
cdr3_aa: CASSSGTAATEYF

clone_size: NA
j_call: TRBJ2-1
v_call: TRBV30
d_call: TRBD2
cdr3_nt: TGTGCCTGGACCGTCCCACTAGCGGGAGGCAATGAGCAGTTCTTC
cdr3_aa: CAWTVPLAGGNEQFF

clone_size: NA
j_call: TRBJ1-1
v_call: TRBV9
d_call: NA
cdr3_nt: TGTGCCAGCAGCGTAAGTTGGGCCACTGAAGCTTTCTTT
cdr3_aa: CASSVSWATEAFF

clone_size: NA
j_call: TRBJ1-3
v_call: TRBV4-1
d_call: NA
cdr3_nt: TGCGCCAGCAAACCTCTCATAGTCGGAAACACCATATATTTT
cdr3_aa: CASKPLIVGNTIYF

clone_size: NA
j_call: TRBJ2-2
v_call: TRBV4-3
d_call: NA
cdr3_nt: TGCGCCAGCAGCCAAGAGGCGGCCCCCGGGGAGCTGTTTTTT
cdr3_aa: CASSQEAAPGELFF

clone_size: NA
j_call: TRBJ2-3
v_call: TRBV19
d_call: NA
cdr3_nt: TGTGCCAGTAGTTGGCAGGGAACAGATACGCAGTATTTT
cdr3_aa: CASSWQGTDTQYF